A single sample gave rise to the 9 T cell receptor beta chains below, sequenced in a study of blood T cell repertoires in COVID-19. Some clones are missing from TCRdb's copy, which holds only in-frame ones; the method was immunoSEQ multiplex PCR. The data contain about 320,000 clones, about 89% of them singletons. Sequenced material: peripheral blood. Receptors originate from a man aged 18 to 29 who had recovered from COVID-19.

The CDR3, as DNA: TGTGCCAGCAGCCAATTCGGGAACGTGGATGGCTACACCTTC. Its protein is CASSQFGNVDGYTF. This chain connects TRBV14 to TRBJ1-2; D is unresolved. The germline CDR1 and CDR2 sequences are SGHDN and FVKESK. Trimming removed 2 bases from V and 6 bases from J, with 13 bases in between. The CDR3 has 14 residues.

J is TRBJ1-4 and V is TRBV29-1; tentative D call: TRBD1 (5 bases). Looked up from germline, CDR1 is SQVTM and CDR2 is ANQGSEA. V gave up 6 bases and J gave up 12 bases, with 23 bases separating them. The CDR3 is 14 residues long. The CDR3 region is CSVGGTQPLGELFF. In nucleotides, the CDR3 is TGCAGCGTGGGGGGTACACAACCCCTTGGGGAACTGTTTTTT.

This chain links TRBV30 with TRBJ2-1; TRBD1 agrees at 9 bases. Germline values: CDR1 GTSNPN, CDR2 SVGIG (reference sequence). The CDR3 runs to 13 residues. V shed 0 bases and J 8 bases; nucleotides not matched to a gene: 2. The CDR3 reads CAWSVQGADEQFF. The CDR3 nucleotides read TGTGCCTGGAGTGTACAGGGGGCCGATGAGCAGTTCTTC.

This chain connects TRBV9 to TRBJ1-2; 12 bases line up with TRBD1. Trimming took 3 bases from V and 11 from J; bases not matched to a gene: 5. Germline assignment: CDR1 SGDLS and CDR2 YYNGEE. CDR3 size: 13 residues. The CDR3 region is CASSAGQGAQYTF. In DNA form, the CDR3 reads TGTGCCAGCAGCGCGGGACAGGGGGCCCAGTACACCTTC.

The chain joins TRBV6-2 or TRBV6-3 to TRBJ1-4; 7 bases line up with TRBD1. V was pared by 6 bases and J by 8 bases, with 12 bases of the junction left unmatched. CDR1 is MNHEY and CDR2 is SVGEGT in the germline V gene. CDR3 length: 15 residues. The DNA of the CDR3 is TGTGCCAGCAGCCCGTCCCTGGGACAGAAAGAAAAACTGTTTTTT. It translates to CASSPSLGQKEKLFF.

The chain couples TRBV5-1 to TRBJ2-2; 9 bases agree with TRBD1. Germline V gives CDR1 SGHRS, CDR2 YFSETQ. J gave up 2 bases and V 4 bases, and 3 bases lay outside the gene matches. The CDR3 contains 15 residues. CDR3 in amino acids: CASSPGQGNTGELFF. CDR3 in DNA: TGCGCCAGCAGCCCGGGACAGGGTAACACCGGGGAGCTGTTTTTT.

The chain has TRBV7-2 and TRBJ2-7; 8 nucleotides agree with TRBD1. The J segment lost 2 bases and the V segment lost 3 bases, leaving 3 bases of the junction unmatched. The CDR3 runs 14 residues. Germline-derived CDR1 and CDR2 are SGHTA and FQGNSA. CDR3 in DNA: TGTGCCAGCAGCTTGACAGGGGAACCCTACGAGCAGTACTTC. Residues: CASSLTGEPYEQYF.

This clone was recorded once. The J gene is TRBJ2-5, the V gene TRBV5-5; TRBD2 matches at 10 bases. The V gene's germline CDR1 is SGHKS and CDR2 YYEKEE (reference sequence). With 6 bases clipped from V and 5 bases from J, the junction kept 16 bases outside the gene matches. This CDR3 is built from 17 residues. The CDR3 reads CASNARLAGIREETQYF. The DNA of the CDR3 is TGTGCCAGCAACGCCCGACTAGCGGGTATTCGAGAGGAGACCCAGTACTTC.

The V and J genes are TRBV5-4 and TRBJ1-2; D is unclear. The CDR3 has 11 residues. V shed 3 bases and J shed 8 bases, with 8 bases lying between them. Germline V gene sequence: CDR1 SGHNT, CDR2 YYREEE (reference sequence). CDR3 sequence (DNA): TGTGCCAGCAGCTCCTCTTTGGGCTACACCTTC. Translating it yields CASSSSLGYTF.